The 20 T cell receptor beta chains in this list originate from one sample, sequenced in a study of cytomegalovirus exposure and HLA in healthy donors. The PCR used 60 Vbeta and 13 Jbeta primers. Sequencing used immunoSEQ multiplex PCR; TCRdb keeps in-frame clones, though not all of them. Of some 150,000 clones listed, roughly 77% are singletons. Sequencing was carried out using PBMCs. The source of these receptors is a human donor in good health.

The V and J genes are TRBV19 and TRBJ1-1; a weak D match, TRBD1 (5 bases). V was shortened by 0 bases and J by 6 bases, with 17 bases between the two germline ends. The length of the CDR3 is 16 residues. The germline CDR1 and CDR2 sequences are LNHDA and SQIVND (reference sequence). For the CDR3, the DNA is TGTGCCAGTAGTATAGATCTGGGAGGGACGAGGGCTGAAGCTTTCTTT. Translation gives CASSIDLGGTRAEAFF.

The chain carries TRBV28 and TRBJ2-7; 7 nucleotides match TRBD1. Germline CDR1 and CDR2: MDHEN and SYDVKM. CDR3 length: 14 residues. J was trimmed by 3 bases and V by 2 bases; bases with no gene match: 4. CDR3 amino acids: CASSLRGRIYEQYF. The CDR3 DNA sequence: TGTGCCAGCAGTTTAAGGGGGCGCATCTACGAGCAGTACTTC.

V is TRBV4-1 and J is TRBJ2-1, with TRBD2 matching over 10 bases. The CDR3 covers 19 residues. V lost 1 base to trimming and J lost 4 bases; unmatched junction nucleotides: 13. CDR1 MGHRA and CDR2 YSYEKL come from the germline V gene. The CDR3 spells CASSQGPPSSGGVYNEQFF. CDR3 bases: TGCGCCAGCAGCCAAGGCCCTCCTTCTAGCGGGGGAGTTTACAATGAGCAGTTCTTC.

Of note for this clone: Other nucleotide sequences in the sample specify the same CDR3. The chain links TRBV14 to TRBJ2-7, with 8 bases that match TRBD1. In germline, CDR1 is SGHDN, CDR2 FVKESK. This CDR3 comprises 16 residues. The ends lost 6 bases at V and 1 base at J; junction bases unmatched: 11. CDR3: CASSLYIGQGSYEQYF. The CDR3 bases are TGTGCCAGCAGTCTTTATATTGGACAGGGTTCCTACGAGCAGTACTTC.

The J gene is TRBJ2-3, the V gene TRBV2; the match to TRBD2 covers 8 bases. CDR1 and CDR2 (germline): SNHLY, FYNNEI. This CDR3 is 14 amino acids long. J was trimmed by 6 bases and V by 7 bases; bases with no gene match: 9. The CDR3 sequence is CASTRTSKRDTQYF. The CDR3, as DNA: TGTGCCAGCACCCGGACTAGCAAGAGGGATACGCAGTATTTT. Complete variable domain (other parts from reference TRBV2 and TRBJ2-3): EPEVTQTPSHQVTQMGQEVILRCVPISNHLYFYWYRQILGQKVEFLVSFYNNEISEKSEIFDDQFSVERPDGSNFTLKIRSTKLEDSAMYFCASTRTSKRDTQYFGPGTRLTVL.

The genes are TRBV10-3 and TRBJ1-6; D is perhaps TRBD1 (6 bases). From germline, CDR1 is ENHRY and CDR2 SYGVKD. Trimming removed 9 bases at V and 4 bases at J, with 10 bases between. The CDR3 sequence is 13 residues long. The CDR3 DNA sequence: TGTGCCATAGGGGGGGGATATAATTCACCCCTCCACTTT. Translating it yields CAIGGGYNSPLHF.

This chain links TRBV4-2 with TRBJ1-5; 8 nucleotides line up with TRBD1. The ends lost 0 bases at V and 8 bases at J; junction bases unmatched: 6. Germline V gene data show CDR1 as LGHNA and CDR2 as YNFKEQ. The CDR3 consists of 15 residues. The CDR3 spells CASSQDRGQKEPQHF. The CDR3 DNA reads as TGTGCCAGCAGCCAAGACAGGGGGCAGAAGGAGCCCCAGCATTTT.

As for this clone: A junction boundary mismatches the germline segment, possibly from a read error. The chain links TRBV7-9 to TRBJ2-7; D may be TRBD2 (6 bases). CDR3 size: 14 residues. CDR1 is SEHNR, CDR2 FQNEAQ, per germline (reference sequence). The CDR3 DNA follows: TGTGCCGGCAGCTTAGCCGGGAGTGCCTACGAGCAGTACTTC. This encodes CAGSLAGSAYEQYF.

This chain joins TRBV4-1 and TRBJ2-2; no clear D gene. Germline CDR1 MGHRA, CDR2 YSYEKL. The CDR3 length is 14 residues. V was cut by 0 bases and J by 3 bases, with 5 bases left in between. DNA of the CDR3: TGCGCCAGCAGCCAAGATGCGGACACCGGGGAGCTGTTTTTT. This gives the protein CASSQDADTGELFF.

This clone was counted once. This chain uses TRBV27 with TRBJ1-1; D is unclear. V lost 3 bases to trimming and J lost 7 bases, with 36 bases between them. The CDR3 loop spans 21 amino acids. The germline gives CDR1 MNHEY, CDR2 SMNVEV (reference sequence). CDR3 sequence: CASSFTYLAGVGRRNTIEAFF. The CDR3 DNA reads TGTGCCAGCAGTTTTACTTATTTAGCCGGTGTGGGTCGGCGTAACACCATTGAAGCTTTCTTT.

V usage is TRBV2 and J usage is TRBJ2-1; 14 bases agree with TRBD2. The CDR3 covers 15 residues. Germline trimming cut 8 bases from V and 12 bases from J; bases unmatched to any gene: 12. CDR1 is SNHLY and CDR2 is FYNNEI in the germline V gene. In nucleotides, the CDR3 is TGTGCCAGCGATTCGGGACTAGCGGGGGAATGGGGGCAGTTCTTC. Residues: CASDSGLAGEWGQFF.

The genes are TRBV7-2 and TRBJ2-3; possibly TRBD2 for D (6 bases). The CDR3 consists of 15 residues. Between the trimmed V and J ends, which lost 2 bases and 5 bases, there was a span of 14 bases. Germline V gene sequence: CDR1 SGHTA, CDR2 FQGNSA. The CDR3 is CASSLSGRQGDTQYF. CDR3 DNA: TGTGCCAGCAGCTTAAGTGGGAGGCAAGGAGATACGCAGTATTTT. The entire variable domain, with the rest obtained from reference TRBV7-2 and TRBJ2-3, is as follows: GAGVSQSPSNKVTEKGKDVELRCDPISGHTALYWYRQSLGQGLEFLIYFQGNSAPDKSGLPSDRFSAERTGGSVSTLTIQRTQQEDSAVYLCASSLSGRQGDTQYFGPGTRLTVL.

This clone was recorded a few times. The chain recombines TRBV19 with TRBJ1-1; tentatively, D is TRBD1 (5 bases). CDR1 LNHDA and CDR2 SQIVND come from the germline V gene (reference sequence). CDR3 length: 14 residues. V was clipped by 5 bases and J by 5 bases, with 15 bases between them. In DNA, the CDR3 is TGTGCCAGTAGTTCACTACTCAGGGTAACTGAAGCTTTCTTT. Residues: CASSSLLRVTEAFF.

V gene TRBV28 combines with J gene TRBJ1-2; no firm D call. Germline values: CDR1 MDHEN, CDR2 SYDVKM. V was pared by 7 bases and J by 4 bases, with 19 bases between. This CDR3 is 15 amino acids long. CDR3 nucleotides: TGTGCCAGCACACCCCAGGCTAATAACCCCTATGGCTACACCTTC. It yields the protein CASTPQANNPYGYTF.

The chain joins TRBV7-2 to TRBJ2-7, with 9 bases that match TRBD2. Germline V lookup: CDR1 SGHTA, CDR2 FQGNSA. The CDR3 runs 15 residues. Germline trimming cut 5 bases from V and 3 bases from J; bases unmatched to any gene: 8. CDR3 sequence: CASSVSSGIIYEQYF. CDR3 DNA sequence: TGTGCCAGCAGCGTCTCTAGCGGGATAATCTACGAGCAGTACTTC. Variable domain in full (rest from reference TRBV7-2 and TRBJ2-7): GAGVSQSPSNKVTEKGKDVELRCDPISGHTALYWYRQSLGQGLEFLIYFQGNSAPDKSGLPSDRFSAERTGGSVSTLTIQRTQQEDSAVYLCASSVSSGIIYEQYFGPGTRLTVT.

The CDR3 loop is CSVHRQGREAFF. The CDR3 region has the DNA TGCAGCGTCCACCGACAGGGACGGGAAGCTTTCTTT. The V call is TRBV29-1, the J call TRBJ1-1; 7 bases fit TRBD1. CDR1 and CDR2 from the germline V gene are SQVTM and ANQGSEA. V lost 6 bases, J lost 8 bases, and 9 bases stayed unmatched. This CDR3 region has 12 residues.

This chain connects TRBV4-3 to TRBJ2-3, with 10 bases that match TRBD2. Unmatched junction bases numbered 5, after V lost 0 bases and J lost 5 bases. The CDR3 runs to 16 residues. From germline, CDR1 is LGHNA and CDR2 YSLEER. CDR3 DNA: TGCGCCAGCAGCCAAGATAGGCTAGCGGGAGAAGATACGCAGTATTTT. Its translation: CASSQDRLAGEDTQYF.

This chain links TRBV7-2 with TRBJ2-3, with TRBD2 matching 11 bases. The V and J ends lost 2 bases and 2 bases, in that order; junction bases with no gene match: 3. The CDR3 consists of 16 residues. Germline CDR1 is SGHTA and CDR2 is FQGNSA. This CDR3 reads CASSLSGLADTDTQYF. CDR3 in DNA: TGTGCCAGCAGCTTATCGGGACTAGCGGACACAGATACGCAGTATTTT. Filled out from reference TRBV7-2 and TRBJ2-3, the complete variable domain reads GAGVSQSPSNKVTEKGKDVELRCDPISGHTALYWYRQSLGQGLEFLIYFQGNSAPDKSGLPSDRFSAERTGGSVSTLTIQRTQQEDSAVYLCASSLSGLADTDTQYFGPGTRLTVL.

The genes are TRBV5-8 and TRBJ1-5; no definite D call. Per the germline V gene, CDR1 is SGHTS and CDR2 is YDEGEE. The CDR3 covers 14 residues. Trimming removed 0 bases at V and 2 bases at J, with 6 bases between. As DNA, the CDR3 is TGTGCCAGCAGCTTGGCCTTTGGCAATCAGCCCCAGCATTTT. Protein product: CASSLAFGNQPQHF.

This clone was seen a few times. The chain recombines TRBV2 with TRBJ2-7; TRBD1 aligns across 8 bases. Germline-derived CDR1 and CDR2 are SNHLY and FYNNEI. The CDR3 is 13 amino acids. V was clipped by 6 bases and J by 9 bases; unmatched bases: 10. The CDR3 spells CASSEDRETLQYF. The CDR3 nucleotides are TGTGCCAGCAGCGAGGACAGGGAGACGTTGCAGTACTTC.